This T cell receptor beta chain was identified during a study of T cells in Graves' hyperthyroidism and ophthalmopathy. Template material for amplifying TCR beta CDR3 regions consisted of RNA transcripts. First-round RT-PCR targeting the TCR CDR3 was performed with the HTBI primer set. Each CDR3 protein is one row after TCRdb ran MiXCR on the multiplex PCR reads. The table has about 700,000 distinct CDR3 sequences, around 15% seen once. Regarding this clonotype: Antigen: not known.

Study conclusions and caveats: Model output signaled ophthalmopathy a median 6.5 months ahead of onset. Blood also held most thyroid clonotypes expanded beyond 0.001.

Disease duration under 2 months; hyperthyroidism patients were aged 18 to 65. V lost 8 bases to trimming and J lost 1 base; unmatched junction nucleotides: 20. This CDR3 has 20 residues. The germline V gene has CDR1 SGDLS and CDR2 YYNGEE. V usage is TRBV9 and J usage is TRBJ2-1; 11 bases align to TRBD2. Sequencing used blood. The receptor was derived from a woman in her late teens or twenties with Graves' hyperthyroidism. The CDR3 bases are TGTGCCAGTGGTCGCTTTATGGCTAGCGGGAGGAACTTTTCCTACAATGAGCAGTTCTTC. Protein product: CASGRFMASGRNFSYNEQFF. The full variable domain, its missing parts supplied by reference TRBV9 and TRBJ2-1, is DSGVTQTPKHLITATGQRVTLRCSPRSGDLSVYWYQQSLDQGLQFLIQYYNGEERAKGNILERFSAQQFPDLHSELNLSSLELGDSALYFCASGRFMASGRNFSYNEQFFGPGTRLTVL.